A selection of T cell receptor beta chains follows, all from one sample in a study of T cell repertoires in cytomegalovirus infection. Each CDR3 protein gets one entry after TCRdb re-called the reads with MiXCR. This sample carries 150,000 to 200,000 distinct CDR3 sequences, over 25% of them seen once, and the ten largest clones take 30% to 40%. The sequencing sample was made of PBMCs. Receptors originate from a human donor in good health (CMV status not recorded). Some clones in this sample may be carry-over from other donors' samples. CDR3s include the opening cysteine and the closing phenylalanine or tryptophan.

>TRBV5-5|TRBJ2-1
CASSSTRGEQFF
>TRBV29-1|TRBJ2-5
CSVEDPQAGRETQYF
>TRBV20-1|TRBJ2-2
CSASGAGELFF
>TRBV7-2|TRBJ2-5
CASSLPITLAPQETQYF
>TRBV19|TRBJ1-1
CASNQNRYNAEAFF
>TRBV6-5|TRBJ1-5
CASRPMSNQPQHF
>TRBV29-1|TRBJ1-1
CSSGRLNTEAFF
>TRBV7-9|TRBJ2-1
CASSFWGGQGHNEQFF
>TRBV11-3|TRBJ2-3
CASSPGGGPTDTQYF
>TRBV7-8|TRBJ2-1
CASSLRVTDRVNENEQFF
>TRBV11-2|TRBJ1-2
CASSPWAQGYGYTF
>TRBV7-8|TRBJ1-1
CASTKRRDRMNTEAFF
>TRBV5-4|TRBJ2-3
CASSPDSLSSTDTQYF
>TRBV20-1|TRBJ1-6
CSARALQVNSPLHF
>TRBV9|TRBJ1-1
CASSITGLENTEAFF
>TRBV6-1|TRBJ2-1
CASSGTPGVDEQFF
>TRBV12-3/TRBV12-4|TRBJ2-7
CASSLKGQGVHEQYF
>TRBV4-3|TRBJ1-1
CASSQGGQEKFTEAFF
>TRBV2|TRBJ2-7
CASSEEGASYEQYF
>TRBV6-2/TRBV6-3|TRBJ2-1
CASGRGGFSSYNEQFF
>TRBV3-1|TRBJ2-7
CASSRTREQSYEQYF
>TRBV12-3/TRBV12-4|TRBJ2-1
CASSWGQGVSNEQFF
>TRBV7-6|TRBJ1-5
CASSPGGADQPQHF
>TRBV2|TRBJ2-1
CASRGASGGSGEQFF
>TRBV7-2|TRBJ1-2
CASSLEGGGSYGYTF
>TRBV3-1|TRBJ2-5
CASSQGVGRETQYF
>TRBV2|TRBJ2-6
CASTRTGSGANVLTF
>TRBV7-2|TRBJ1-1
CASSQPTEAEAFF
>TRBV12-3/TRBV12-4|TRBJ2-2
CASLGQGAIGELFF
>TRBV5-3|TRBJ1-2
CASSLTGSNYGYTF
>TRBV19|TRBJ2-3
CASSLGAEQSTDTQYF
>TRBV5-1|TRBJ2-2
CASMDTGELFF
>TRBV12-3/TRBV12-4|TRBJ1-1
CASSPVGLNTEAFF
>TRBV7-9|TRBJ2-7
CASSLNGESPYF
>TRBV30|TRBJ1-2
CAWSTITGKVYGYTF
>TRBV5-1|TRBJ2-1
CASSLKSAGRGDEQFF
>TRBV20-1|TRBJ2-1
CSARTAKDYNEQFF
>TRBV7-6|TRBJ1-2
CASGPGRHYGYTF
>TRBV20-1|TRBJ1-1
CSGMISGLNTEAFF
>TRBV14|TRBJ2-2
CASSTDRFSGSSELFF
>TRBV2|TRBJ2-1
CASRRDGDNEQFF
>TRBV10-3|TRBJ2-5
CAISESQGHETQYF
>TRBV2|TRBJ2-7
CASSETPPSYEQYF
>TRBV7-2|TRBJ2-7
CASSFDRSSSYEQYF
>TRBV6-2/TRBV6-3|TRBJ1-1
CASSYLGSTRGNTEAFF
>TRBV19|TRBJ2-3
CASGEGYTDTQYF
>TRBV6-4|TRBJ1-1
CASSVRTGGTEAFF
>TRBV19|TRBJ1-5
CASSDRGQQPQHF